This T cell receptor (beta chain) derives from a study of T cells in narcolepsy (dated by TCRdb to 2016 to 2019). The study in broad terms: Patients with narcolepsy type 1 or type 2 (NT1, NT2) were enrolled in the study together with healthy control donors. The study used TCR Vbeta sequencing to track clonotypes in blood and CSF while looking for autoreactive T cells in narcolepsy patients that target self-antigens of hypocretin neurons (hypocretin, TRIB2).

Measured from the cysteine to the phenylalanine, the CDR3 is 16 residues long. The retained sequence is limited to the CDR3, 48 bases, with the frame set at the first base. V and J are truncated by 5 bases and 4 bases respectively, leaving an intervening sequence of 21 bases. CDR1 and CDR2 were assigned from the germline V gene (reference sequence) as LNHDA and SQIVND. For TCR Vbeta sequencing, memory CD4+ T cells were sorted ex vivo from the peripheral blood of both healthy controls and narcolepsy patients. The library relied on the immunoSEQ multiplex PCR assay. TCRdb provides this immuneACCESS table in a form limited to in-frame rearrangements. Some clones are lacking; in checked studies, under half of them reflect an unresolved V gene, and why the rest are absent is not known. The sample table contains 27,000 or so clones; only one count was recorded for 70% to 90% of them. Approximately 1% of the sample goes to the ten largest clones.

A word on this clone: No antigen is known for it. No base quality values were provided; no much bigger clone lies one nucleotide off.

What the authors observed across the whole study: According to the report, autoreactive clonotypes were detected serially in the blood of the same patients and of different patients, but not in healthy controls. No sequences matching autoreactive T cell clones were contained in some blood memory CD4+ repertoires from patients and controls. Numbers of sequenced blood memory CD4+ clonotypes were comparable, with averages of about 37,000 in patients and 30,000 to 35,000 in controls. In plots comparing CSF and blood CD4+ T cell clonotypes from the same patient, HCRT-specific and TRIB2-specific autoreactive clonotypes were highlighted.

The rearranged segments are TRBV19 and TRBJ2-7; the D gene is perhaps TRBD1 or TRBD2, as each covers 5 bases. This TCR was sampled from a human donor in good health. Input material: memory (CD45RA-) CD4+ T cells from blood. Per the publication, the cell subset or site label means: memory T cells sorted ex vivo from peripheral blood. This receptor has the CDR3 CASSVNTPGARYEQYF. The nucleotide sequence reads TGTGCCAGTAGTGTGAACACCCCCGGGGCACGGTACGAGCAGTACTTC.